This TCR beta chain came from a study of regulatory T cells in long-lasting Graves disease. CDR1 GTSNPN and CDR2 SVGIG come from the germline V gene (reference sequence). This CDR3 has 13 residues. The ends lost 2 bases at V and 1 base at J; junction bases unmatched: 1. Arm-PCR of CDR3 regions and iRepertoire HTBI primers were used to build TCR beta libraries. Original processing methods: The samples yielded approximately 62 TRBV and roughly 15 TRBJ segments. TCRdb re-called the multiplex PCR reads with MiXCR, one entry per CDR3 protein. These V and J calls are TCRdb output, not the study's own analysis. Of about 430,000 distinct CDR3 sequences listed, roughly 23% are singletons. This clonotype was found a few times. Specified time point: persistent/refractory GD, antithyroid drugs over 5 years with positive TRAb. Scientists built the TCR library using RNA that was extracted from PBMCs.

This sequence joins TRBV30 and TRBJ1-1, with TRBD1 matching 7 bases. The sample consisted of peripheral blood mononuclear cells (PBMCs), taken when the disease was refractory, from a patient treated with antithyroid drugs. The receptor's source is a female donor with Graves disease. The chain's CDR3 is CAWSRDRNTEAFF. The CDR3 bases are TGTGCCTGGAGTCGGGACAGGAACACTGAAGCTTTCTTT.